Listed here are 25 T cell receptor beta chains from one sample, sequenced in a study of cytomegalovirus exposure and HLA in healthy donors (dated by TCRdb to 2017 to 2019). Library preparation used the immunoSEQ multiplex PCR assay. For the multiplex PCR, a mixture combining 60 forward primers for TCR Vbeta segments and 13 reverse primers for TCR Jbeta segments was used. Held by TCRdb, this immuneACCESS table contains in-frame sequences only and omits some clones. Under half of the omission traces to an unresolved V gene where checked; the cause of the rest is unknown. This sample has around 210,000 clones in its table, and around 77% of those were observed once. Less than 3.5% of the sample is in the top ten clones. Source material: PBMCs. These receptor sequences come from a woman aged 30 to 39 in good health and CMV-seronegative.

Only a few counts were recorded for this clone. J is TRBJ1-5 and V is TRBV7-2; D is unclear. Trimming removed 5 bases from V and 4 bases from J, with 6 bases in between. The germline CDR1 and CDR2 sequences are SGHTA and FQGNSA. This CDR3 comprises 12 residues. The CDR3 spells CASSTYNQPQHF. In DNA, the CDR3 is TGTGCCAGCAGCACCTATAATCAGCCCCAGCATTTT.

This sequence joins TRBV15 and TRBJ2-7; tentative D call: TRBD1 (5 bases). The CDR3 consists of 14 residues. Germline loops: CDR1 LNHNV, CDR2 YYDKDF (reference sequence). V was clipped by 6 bases and J by 3 bases, with 15 bases between them. The CDR3 loop is CATRGASDNYEQYF. The CDR3 DNA sequence: TGTGCCACCAGAGGGGCCTCAGATAACTACGAGCAGTACTTC.

This clone was counted only a few times. V and J are TRBV9 and TRBJ2-4, with D unclear. Trimming cost V 1 base and J 2 bases, with 13 bases left between them. This CDR3 is built from 16 residues. Germline values: CDR1 SGDLS, CDR2 YYNGEE. CDR3 sequence: CASSVSGDGSKNIQYF. Written as DNA, the CDR3 is TGTGCCAGCAGCGTATCCGGAGATGGGTCCAAAAACATTCAGTACTTC.

This chain uses TRBV4-1 with TRBJ2-5, with 10 bases that match TRBD2. J gave up 4 bases and V 5 bases, and 7 bases lay outside the gene matches. The CDR3 is made up of 15 amino acids. Germline V gene data show CDR1 as MGHRA and CDR2 as YSYEKL. The CDR3 spells CASSAQGLARETQYF. The DNA of the CDR3 is TGCGCCAGCAGCGCACAGGGACTAGCGCGAGAGACCCAGTACTTC.

The chain joins TRBV30 to TRBJ2-3; 9 bases fit TRBD1. Germline V CDR1 and CDR2: GTSNPN, SVGIG (reference sequence). Trimming removed 5 bases from V and 5 bases from J; junction bases left unmatched: 5. CDR3 length: 13 residues. This chain's CDR3 is CAWGQGLGDTQYF. The CDR3 DNA reads as TGTGCCTGGGGACAGGGGTTGGGAGATACGCAGTATTTT.

There are a few counts of this clone. The chain couples TRBV6-5 to TRBJ1-5, with D perhaps TRBD1 (5 bases). Trimming removed 0 bases at V and 6 bases at J, with 9 bases between. The CDR3 runs 14 residues. CDR1 is MNHEY, CDR2 SVGAGI, per germline. The CDR3: CASSYSVTGQPQHF. The CDR3 DNA sequence: TGTGCCAGCAGTTACTCGGTAACAGGTCAGCCCCAGCATTTT.

The rearrangement uses TRBV5-1 and TRBJ1-3; the D is unclear. Looked up from germline, CDR1 is SGHRS and CDR2 is YFSETQ. The V gene lost 1 base and the J gene lost 4 bases, with 6 bases spanning the gap. The CDR3 runs to 13 residues. The CDR3 reads CASSLSPGNTIYF. CDR3 nucleotides: TGCGCCAGCAGCTTGAGCCCGGGAAACACCATATATTTT.

V usage is TRBV6-5 and J usage is TRBJ1-2; possible D gene TRBD1, 5 bases. This CDR3 has 13 amino acids. The germline gives CDR1 MNHEY, CDR2 SVGAGI. The ends were cut back, 3 bases at V and 7 bases at J, with 12 bases in the middle. CDR3 region: CASSYSPGLGYTF. CDR3 bases: TGTGCCAGCAGTTATTCACCGGGACTTGGCTACACCTTC.

The chain links TRBV7-9 to TRBJ1-3; 7 bases are a match to TRBD1. The CDR3 has 14 residues. V gave up 8 bases and J gave up 0 bases; unmatched junction bases: 4. Germline V lookup: CDR1 SEHNR, CDR2 FQNEAQ (reference sequence). The CDR3 bases are TGTGCCAGCGGTTACAGGGGCTCTGGAAACACCATATATTTT. Protein sequence: CASGYRGSGNTIYF.

The chain links TRBV7-9 to TRBJ2-1; TRBD2 matches at 13 bases. CDR3 length equals 16 residues. Germline V gene data show CDR1 as SEHNR and CDR2 as FQNEAQ (reference sequence). Unmatched junction bases numbered 11, after V lost 5 bases and J lost 10 bases. Here the CDR3 reads CASSPRLAGGLWEQFF. CDR3 coding DNA: TGTGCCAGCAGCCCACGACTAGCGGGGGGCCTGTGGGAGCAGTTCTTC.

Only a few counts were recorded for this clone. The chain links TRBV10-2 to TRBJ2-7; D not resolved. V gave up 4 bases and J gave up 6 bases, with 13 bases separating them. Germline values: CDR1 WSHSY, CDR2 SAAADI. CDR3 length equals 13 residues. The CDR3 nucleotides read TGCGCCAGCAGTGGTAACAGTGGCTCCGAGCAGTACTTC. The encoded protein is CASSGNSGSEQYF.

This chain joins TRBV5-1 and TRBJ1-1; tentative D call: TRBD1 (6 bases). In germline, CDR1 is SGHRS, CDR2 YFSETQ. The CDR3 runs to 12 residues. The V and J ends lost 3 bases and 5 bases respectively, with 8 bases between them. The CDR3 sequence: CASSSGQTEAFF. CDR3 nucleotides: TGCGCCAGCAGCTCTGGACAGACTGAAGCTTTCTTT.

V usage is TRBV28 and J usage is TRBJ2-7; D not certain. V was cut by 2 bases and J by 7 bases, with 12 bases left in between. The CDR3 is 13 amino acids. CDR1 MDHEN and CDR2 SYDVKM come from the germline V gene. This CDR3 is CASSLAWAGEQYF. The DNA of the CDR3 is TGTGCCAGCAGTTTAGCGTGGGCTGGAGAGCAGTACTTC.

The chain carries TRBV6-5 and TRBJ2-7; D is possibly TRBD1 (6 bases). The germline V and J ends were trimmed by 0 bases and 0 bases, with 12 bases remaining between them. CDR1 MNHEY and CDR2 SVGAGI come from the germline V gene. The CDR3 runs to 16 residues. CDR3 region: CASSYSIRGSSYEQYF. CDR3 nucleotide sequence: TGTGCCAGCAGTTACTCTATCAGGGGAAGCTCCTACGAGCAGTACTTC.

V and J are TRBV19 and TRBJ1-2, with D perhaps TRBD1 (5 bases). CDR1 is LNHDA, CDR2 SQIVND, per germline (reference sequence). Trimming pared 1 base from V and 7 bases from J, leaving 16 bases between. The CDR3 sequence is 15 residues long. The CDR3 DNA is TGTGCCAGTAGTATAGTCCCAGGGTGGGAAGGTGGCTACACCTTC. It is translated as CASSIVPGWEGGYTF. The variable domain in full, with the rest retrieved from reference TRBV19 and TRBJ1-2, is DGGITQSPKYLFRKEGQNVTLSCEQNLNHDAMYWYRQDPGQGLRLIYYSQIVNDFQKGDIAEGYSVSREKKESFPLTVTSAQKNPTAFYLCASSIVPGWEGGYTFGSGTRLTVV.

The genes are TRBV7-9 and TRBJ2-3, with TRBD1 matching 8 bases. The length of the CDR3 is 15 residues. V trimming: 2 bases; J trimming: 3 bases; junction bases outside the gene matches: 4. The germline CDR1 and CDR2 sequences are SEHNR and FQNEAQ (reference sequence). Here the CDR3 DNA reads TGTGCCAGCAGCTTAACAGGGGGAGAAACAGATACGCAGTATTTT. This encodes CASSLTGGETDTQYF.

The rearrangement links TRBV27 to TRBJ1-5, with 7 bases matching TRBD1. Germline values: CDR1 MNHEY, CDR2 SMNVEV (reference sequence). The CDR3 runs 15 residues. The ends lost 3 bases at V and 1 base at J; junction bases unmatched: 3. The CDR3 nucleotides are TGTGCCAGCAGTTTCCTACAGGGGAGCAATCAGCCCCAGCATTTT. This encodes CASSFLQGSNQPQHF.

The chain couples TRBV7-3 to TRBJ2-1, with TRBD2 matching 11 bases. The CDR3 loop spans 17 amino acids. Trimming cost V 2 bases and J 5 bases; bases outside gene matches: 8. From germline, CDR1 is SGHTA and CDR2 FQGTGA. CDR3 nucleotides: TGTGCCAGCAGCTTACGTAGCGGGGGGGCCGGGGACAATGAGCAGTTCTTC. Translation gives CASSLRSGGAGDNEQFF.

V gene TRBV6-1 combines with J gene TRBJ2-7; D is unclear. V was trimmed by 2 bases and J by 1 base, leaving 9 bases between them. The CDR3 contains 14 residues. Germline V CDR1 and CDR2: MNHNS, SASEGT. The CDR3 sequence is CASSETYSSYEQYF. As DNA, the CDR3 is TGTGCCAGCAGTGAAACCTACAGTTCCTACGAGCAGTACTTC.

This clone has only a few counts. The V call is TRBV9, the J call TRBJ2-3, with 8 bases matching TRBD1. Germline CDR1 SGDLS, CDR2 YYNGEE. The CDR3 covers 15 residues. V trimming: 0 bases; J trimming: 3 bases; junction bases outside the gene matches: 3. The CDR3, as DNA: TGTGCCAGCAGCGTAGCTAGGACAGGGACAGATACGCAGTATTTT. This gives the protein CASSVARTGTDTQYF.

V gene TRBV6-5 combines with J gene TRBJ1-3; no clear D. Germline lookup yields CDR1 MNHEY and CDR2 SVGAGI. Trimming shortened V by 6 bases and J by 0 bases, and 12 bases separated the two germline ends. The CDR3 has 15 amino acids. The CDR3: CASRQRINSGNTIYF. The DNA for the CDR3 is TGTGCCAGCAGACAAAGAATCAACTCTGGAAACACCATATATTTT.

The chain joins TRBV29-1 to TRBJ1-1; 7 positions agree with TRBD1. Germline loops: CDR1 SQVTM, CDR2 ANQGSEA. V shed 3 bases and J 2 bases; nucleotides not matched to a gene: 3. The CDR3 covers 13 residues. The CDR3 DNA follows: TGCAGCGTTGAGACAGGGTCTAACACTGAAGCTTTCTTT. This codes for CSVETGSNTEAFF.

The chain uses TRBV30 and TRBJ2-2, with TRBD1 identical over 7 bases. This CDR3 is 14 amino acids long. V lost 5 bases, J lost 7 bases, and 10 bases stayed unmatched. Looked up from germline, CDR1 is GTSNPN and CDR2 is SVGIG (reference sequence). The CDR3 DNA reads TGTGCCTGGGCCCAGACAGGGCTCGGCGGGGAGCTGTTTTTT. Its protein product is CAWAQTGLGGELFF. Full variable domain (remainder filled in from reference TRBV30 and TRBJ2-2): SQTIHQWPATLVQPVGSPLSLECTVEGTSNPNLYWYRQAAGRGLQLLFYSVGIGQISSEVPQNLSASRPQDRQFILSSKKLLLSDSGFYLCAWAQTGLGGELFFGEGSRLTVL.

CDR3 sequence reads: CASSSGQVAYEQYF. The CDR3 DNA follows: TGCGCCAGCAGCTCGGGACAGGTAGCCTACGAGCAGTACTTC. V usage is TRBV5-1 and J usage is TRBJ2-7; 8 bases match TRBD1. This CDR3 has 14 amino acids. CDR1 and CDR2 from the germline V gene are SGHRS and YFSETQ. Trimming took 3 bases from V and 2 from J; bases not matched to a gene: 4.

This chain uses TRBV9 with TRBJ2-5; 8 nucleotides agree with TRBD1. The CDR3 consists of 14 residues. The ends lost 2 bases at V and 4 bases at J; junction bases unmatched: 4. CDR1 and CDR2 from the germline V gene are SGDLS and YYNGEE. The CDR3 nucleotides are TGTGCCAGCAGCGTCGGACAGGGAGGAGAGACCCAGTACTTC. This gives the protein CASSVGQGGETQYF.